A single T cell receptor beta chain is shown here with its context. Its antigen is not identified. This sample was included in a study of CXCR3-negative and CXCR3-positive naive CD8 T cells. Findings and caveats of the study: With respect to TRBV-TRBJ usage, naive CXCR3-negative and CXCR3-positive cells were similar; memory differed. Cryopreserved cells partially lost CXCR3 expression, and fresh PBMCs were used in most assays.

Preparation of TRB cDNA libraries relied on 5' RACE carrying UMI labels. TCRdb reprocessed the 5' RACE reads and reports one entry per CDR3 protein, with no DNA. The data include about 40,000 distinct CDR3 sequences; the top ten clones carry approximately 7.7%. There are 14 residues in the CDR3. Germline V CDR1 and CDR2: SEHNR, FQNEAQ (reference sequence). This TCR derives from a human donor in good health. Some clones in this sample may be carry-over from other donors' samples. The rearrangement joins TRBV7-9 to TRBJ1-1. Sequencing used memory CD8+ T cells from blood. CDR3 in amino acids: CASSLISGEAEAFF.